This T cell receptor (beta chain) was sequenced during a study of T and B cells in COVID-19 patients. The wider study: Active-infection patients were older, median 67 years, than recovered patients, median roughly 37 years. Study-wide results and caveats: Few blood samples existed from mildly ill patients during symptoms or early in severe cases. The recovered cohort had under 3,000 exclusive TCR clusters, including around 34 low generation probability clusters.

From blood, about 230-500 ng of genomic DNA served as TRB template. The CDR3 has 15 amino acids. Germline V CDR1 and CDR2: MNHEY, SMNVEV (reference sequence). The V gene lost 3 bases and the J gene lost 5 bases, with 16 bases spanning the gap. This clonotype was detected once. What it binds is not known. Just one base apart from a much larger clone, this may be a read error. TRB rearrangements were amplified by multiplex PCR with BIOMED2 TRB-A/B primers. A single record per CDR3 protein comes from TCRdb applying MiXCR to the multiplex PCR reads. The sample holds 23,000 or so distinct CDR3 sequences, over 25% seen once.

The sequence was obtained from a human donor who had recovered from COVID-19. The specimen was blood. The V and J genes are TRBV27 and TRBJ2-5, with D perhaps TRBD1 or TRBD2 (5 bases each). CDR3 in amino acids: CASSFDRGRMETQYF. CDR3 sequence (DNA): TGTGCCAGCAGTTTTGATCGGGGCCGGATGGAGACCCAGTACTTC.